The following is a T cell receptor beta chain sequence with its context. Its cognate antigen is unknown. Per germline, CDR1 GTSNPN and CDR2 SVGIG (reference sequence). V was cut by 4 bases and J by 4 bases, with 16 bases left in between. This CDR3 is built from 15 residues. Profiling relied on immunoSEQ multiplex PCR, and the TCRdb table lists in-frame clones only, not all of them. This sample has 13,000 or so clones; around 84% occur once, and the top ten carry about 39%. Every patient relapsed after autologous stem cell transplantation, and brentuximab vedotin exposure varied. Best overall response was complete response, partial response or progressive disease in these relapsed/refractory classical Hodgkin lymphoma patients. The record originates from a study of PD-1 blockade in classical Hodgkin lymphoma. The study's findings and limits: Causes of the repertoire differences remain undefined, possibly disease activity or prior therapy. Patients with a complete response exhibited baseline diversity comparable to newly diagnosed patients.

The TCR sequence derives from a human donor with classical Hodgkin lymphoma. J is TRBJ1-4 and V is TRBV30, with D possibly being TRBD1 (6 bases). The sample was peripheral blood mononuclear cells (PBMCs), taken at baseline. This CDR3 reads CAWTTPGTLNEKLFF. The CDR3, as DNA: TGTGCCTGGACGACCCCCGGGACACTTAATGAAAAACTGTTTTTT.